Each of the 10 T cell receptor beta chains below was sequenced from the same sample in a study of T cells after posttransplantation cyclophosphamide. A marrow graft followed busulfan-fludarabine conditioning, with cyclophosphamide on days +3 and +4. Produced via immunoSEQ multiplex PCR; TCRdb's table is partial and in-frame only. The repertoire holds more than 4,500 clones, over 75% seen once, with 3% to 3.5% in the top ten. The sequencing here drew on CD4+ T cells sorted from blood, taken about 350 days after allogeneic stem cell transplant with posttransplant cyclophosphamide. The receptors were sampled from a male patient aged 50 to 59 who received an allogeneic stem cell transplant from a related donor and was CMV-positive. T cells may partly derive from the graft donor.

V gene TRBV7-2 combines with J gene TRBJ2-5, with TRBD1 matching 10 bases. V dropped 5 bases and J dropped 4; count of bases not matched to a gene: 4. Germline-derived CDR1 and CDR2 are SGHTA and FQGNSA. The CDR3 consists of 14 residues. The CDR3 DNA reads TGTGCCAGCAGCAGGGACAGGGGACGAGAGACCCAGTACTTC. This gives the protein CASSRDRGRETQYF.

The chain joins TRBV2 to TRBJ1-5; TRBD1 agrees at 9 bases. CDR3 length: 16 residues. The germline CDR1 and CDR2 sequences are SNHLY and FYNNEI. V gave up 6 bases and J gave up 2 bases; unmatched junction bases: 8. The CDR3 DNA sequence: TGTGCCAGCAGACCTCACAGGGGGCCGGGCAATCAGCCCCAGCATTTT. This encodes CASRPHRGPGNQPQHF.

This chain uses TRBV6-4 with TRBJ1-1; tentatively, D is TRBD1 (6 bases). This CDR3 has 14 amino acids. V dropped 7 bases and J dropped 2 bases, with 14 bases sitting between them. CDR1 is MRHNA and CDR2 is SNTAGT in the germline V gene. CDR3 nucleotide sequence: TGTGCCAGCAAGGCGGACAGAATTAACACTGAAGCTTTCTTT. This sequence encodes CASKADRINTEAFF.

As concerns this clone: This specimen includes other DNA sequences encoding the same CDR3. The CDR3 DNA reads TGTGCCAGCTCACCGCCGGGACTAGCGGGACACAATGAGCAGTTCTTC. Translated, it gives CASSPPGLAGHNEQFF. The chain uses TRBV18 and TRBJ2-1; 13 positions agree with TRBD2. Germline-derived CDR1 and CDR2 are KGHSH and LQKENI. This CDR3 contains 16 residues. V dropped 3 bases and J dropped 5; count of bases not matched to a gene: 4.

V is TRBV10-3 and J is TRBJ1-1, with 7 bases fitting TRBD1. The CDR3 is made up of 14 amino acids. CDR1 is ENHRY, CDR2 SYGVKD, per germline. The trim removed 7 bases at V and 1 base at J, leaving 6 bases unmatched. CDR3 bases: TGTGCCATCAAGGGGACAGTTGCGAACACTGAAGCTTTCTTT. Its protein product is CAIKGTVANTEAFF.

This chain links TRBV7-2 with TRBJ1-2; no clear D gene. Germline CDR1 and CDR2: SGHTA and FQGNSA. This CDR3 contains 15 residues. V was shortened by 2 bases and J by 8 bases, with 18 bases between the two germline ends. CDR3 sequence: CASSLSAGPSRGYTF. The CDR3 nucleotides are TGTGCCAGCAGCTTAAGCGCCGGCCCCTCTCGAGGCTACACCTTC.

The rearrangement links TRBV7-2 to TRBJ1-5, with D possibly being TRBD1 (5 bases). Germline V gives CDR1 SGHTA, CDR2 FQGNSA. The CDR3 length is 15 residues. Trimming cost V 5 bases and J 2 bases, with 13 bases left between them. CDR3 coding DNA: TGTGCCAGCAGCCATAGGAGGGGAGGCAATCAGCCCCAGCATTTT. It specifies CASSHRRGGNQPQHF.

The chain recombines TRBV28 with TRBJ1-5; the D is unclear. The CDR3 extends over 15 amino acids. The germline V and J ends were trimmed by 6 bases and 10 bases, with 22 bases remaining between them. Looked up from germline, CDR1 is MDHEN and CDR2 is SYDVKM. CDR3 amino acids: CASSSGPTGNRPQHF. DNA of the CDR3: TGTGCCAGCAGCTCGGGCCCGACCGGGAATAGACCCCAGCATTTT. The variable domain in full, completed from reference TRBV28 and TRBJ1-5, reads DVKVTQSSRYLVKRTGEKVFLECVQDMDHENMFWYRQDPGLGLRLIYFSYDVKMKEKGDIPEGYSVSREKKERFSLILESASTNQTSMYLCASSSGPTGNRPQHFGDGTRLSIL.

V is TRBV25-1 and J is TRBJ2-5; no clear D gene. V dropped 0 bases and J dropped 5 bases, with 7 bases sitting between them. The CDR3 is made up of 13 amino acids. The germline V gene has CDR1 MGHDK and CDR2 SYGVNS. The CDR3 region is CASSEYNQETQYF. CDR3 in DNA: TGTGCCAGCAGTGAATATAATCAGGAGACCCAGTACTTC.

V is TRBV5-5 and J is TRBJ2-5; D perhaps matches TRBD1 (7 bases). The germline V and J ends were trimmed by 4 bases and 5 bases, with 15 bases remaining between them. CDR3 length: 14 amino acids. From germline, CDR1 is SGHKS and CDR2 YYEKEE (reference sequence). The CDR3 sequence: CASSAQGRGETQYF. The CDR3 DNA follows: TGTGCCAGCAGCGCACAGGGGCGGGGCGAGACCCAGTACTTC. The full variable domain, with the rest looked up from reference TRBV5-5 and TRBJ2-5, is DAGVTQSPTHLIKTRGQQVTLRCSPISGHKSVSWYQQVLGQGPQFIFQYYEKEERGRGNFPDRFSARQFPNYSSELNVNALLLGDSALYLCASSAQGRGETQYFGPGTRLLVL.